This T cell receptor (beta chain) was profiled in a study of blood T cell repertoires in COVID-19. In the study overall: T cells, B-cell-depleted T cells, or PBMCs provided the cDNA or gDNA that served as material.

A single count supports this clone. The repertoire was sequenced with immunoSEQ multiplex PCR; TCRdb's copy has only in-frame clones and lacks some. In the table there are 150,000 to 200,000 clones, 76% of which are singletons. CDR3 size: 15 residues. The germline gives CDR1 SGHTA, CDR2 FQGTGA. V lost 1 base and J 6 bases, leaving 12 bases between the germline ends. Cohorts were based on clinical histories the participants reported. Sequencing input: PBMCs or T cells enriched from blood (not recorded which). The TCR was taken from a woman in her forties or fifties with acute COVID-19. The chain carries TRBV7-3 and TRBJ1-4, with D tentatively TRBD1 (6 bases). In DNA, the CDR3 is TGTGCCAGCAGCTTAAGAGGGGGAAGGGATGAAAAACTGTTTTTT. Translation gives CASSLRGGRDEKLFF.